The subject of this entry is one T cell receptor (beta chain). The data were obtained in a study of T cells in localized non-small cell lung cancer. This CDR3 contains 14 residues. Germline V CDR1 and CDR2: SNHLY, FYNNEI. V lost 6 bases, J lost 3 bases, and 12 bases lay in between. TCRdb's copy holds only in-frame clones and misses some; the assay was immunoSEQ multiplex PCR. This sample has about 52,000 clones, with more than 80% found just once. This chain joins TRBV2 and TRBJ1-5, with D perhaps TRBD1 (6 bases). This specimen was peripheral blood, taken before any cancer treatment. This clonotype originated in an older male donor with stage III squamous cell lung carcinoma. CDR3 nucleotides: TGTGCCAGCAGGGTGGGGGCGACCAATCAGCCCCAGCATTTT. It encodes CASRVGATNQPQHF. The complete variable domain, with remaining parts taken from reference TRBV2 and TRBJ1-5, reads EPEVTQTPSHQVTQMGQEVILRCVPISNHLYFYWYRQILGQKVEFLVSFYNNEISEKSEIFDDQFSVERPDGSNFTLKIRSTKLEDSAMYFCASRVGATNQPQHFGDGTRLSIL.